The 30 T cell receptor beta chains listed next were all sequenced from one sample in a study of T-cell reconstitution after alpha-beta-depleted transplantation in children. As it was prepared, the TCRbeta library received unique molecular identifiers. TCRdb ran MiXCR on the PCR reads and lists one entry per CDR3 protein. Of about 420,000 distinct CDR3 sequences in the sample, 15% to 20% were seen once. Sequenced material: PBMCs, mostly from graft donor cells, taken 360 days after TCRalphabeta/CD19-depleted stem cell transplant. The receptor set was obtained from a boy in the first two years of life who had a stem cell transplant for Wiskott-Aldrich syndrome, so the T cells may come from the graft donor.

This chain links TRBV11-2 with TRBJ2-6; D is unclear. CDR3 length: 17 amino acids. V dropped 0 bases and J dropped 0 bases, with 9 bases sitting between them. Germline values: CDR1 SGHAT, CDR2 FQNNGV. CDR3 nucleotide sequence: TGTGCCAGCAGCTTAGAGGGCAGCTTCTCTGGGGCCAACGTCCTGACTTTC. Its translation is CASSLEGSFSGANVLTF.

The gene calls are TRBV5-1 and TRBJ2-6; the D is unclear. CDR1 is SGHRS, CDR2 YFSETQ, per germline. The V and J ends lost 6 bases and 0 bases respectively, with 16 bases between them. The CDR3 extends over 17 amino acids. This CDR3 reads CASIGPLPLSGANVLTF. CDR3 DNA sequence: TGCGCCAGCATAGGGCCCTTACCACTCTCTGGGGCCAACGTCCTGACTTTC. Variable domain in full (rest from reference TRBV5-1 and TRBJ2-6): KAGVTQTPRYLIKTRGQQVTLSCSPISGHRSVSWYQQTPGQGLQFLFEYFSETQRNKGNFPGRFSGRQFSNSRSEMNVSTLELGDSALYLCASIGPLPLSGANVLTFGAGSRLTVL.

The chain uses TRBV3-1 and TRBJ2-7, with TRBD1 matching 10 bases. The CDR3 contains 18 residues. Germline CDR1 and CDR2: LGHDT and YNNKEL (reference sequence). With 5 bases clipped from V and 3 bases from J, the junction kept 16 bases outside the gene matches. For the CDR3, the DNA is TGTGCCAGCAGCACCCGGGACAGGGGATCGGACTACCGCTACGAGCAGTACTTC. This codes for CASSTRDRGSDYRYEQYF.

The chain carries TRBV19 and TRBJ2-6; no reliable D call. The V gene lost 5 bases and the J gene lost 0 bases, with 17 bases spanning the gap. The length of the CDR3 is 18 residues. Germline-derived CDR1 and CDR2 are LNHDA and SQIVND (reference sequence). CDR3 residues: CASSPRVLTGSGANVLTF. CDR3 coding DNA: TGTGCCAGTAGTCCCCGGGTCCTGACGGGCTCTGGGGCCAACGTCCTGACTTTC.

There are a few counts of this clonotype. This chain connects TRBV7-2 to TRBJ2-1; 9 bases fit TRBD2. The CDR3 sequence is 16 residues long. Trimming removed 6 bases from V and 2 bases from J; junction bases left unmatched: 8. Germline CDR1 SGHTA, CDR2 FQGNSA. The CDR3 DNA reads TGTGCCAGCAGGCAAAAAGGCGGGAGGGCCTACAATGAGCAGTTCTTC. Protein product: CASRQKGGRAYNEQFF.

V gene TRBV5-1 combines with J gene TRBJ2-1; perhaps D is TRBD1 or TRBD2 (5 bases each). This CDR3 comprises 15 residues. V was pared by 0 bases and J by 10 bases, with 17 bases between. Germline V gene data show CDR1 as SGHRS and CDR2 as YFSETQ. The CDR3 bases are TGCGCCAGCAGCTTGGGGGGGAAAGGAGGATTCGAGCAGTTCTTC. Protein: CASSLGGKGGFEQFF. Full variable domain (rest looked up from reference TRBV5-1 and TRBJ2-1): KAGVTQTPRYLIKTRGQQVTLSCSPISGHRSVSWYQQTPGQGLQFLFEYFSETQRNKGNFPGRFSGRQFSNSRSEMNVSTLELGDSALYLCASSLGGKGGFEQFFGPGTRLTVL.

This rearrangement joins TRBV6-5 to TRBJ2-1; 7 bases map to TRBD1. The germline CDR1 and CDR2 sequences are MNHEY and SVGAGI. V dropped 6 bases and J dropped 3; count of bases not matched to a gene: 5. CDR3 length equals 14 residues. The CDR3 here is CASSHDRDYNEQFF. DNA of the CDR3: TGTGCCAGCAGCCATGACAGGGACTACAATGAGCAGTTCTTC.

This clonotype appeared a few times. The genes are TRBV5-1 and TRBJ1-4, with 7 bases aligning to TRBD1. Germline CDR1 SGHRS, CDR2 YFSETQ. The length of the CDR3 is 14 residues. V gave up 7 bases and J gave up 4 bases; unmatched junction bases: 7. CDR3 protein: CASGLTGNNEKLFF. The CDR3, as DNA: TGCGCCAGCGGATTGACAGGGAATAATGAAAAACTGTTTTTT. The entire variable domain, with the rest obtained from reference TRBV5-1 and TRBJ1-4, is as follows: KAGVTQTPRYLIKTRGQQVTLSCSPISGHRSVSWYQQTPGQGLQFLFEYFSETQRNKGNFPGRFSGRQFSNSRSEMNVSTLELGDSALYLCASGLTGNNEKLFFGSGTQLSVL.

The rearrangement uses TRBV7-2 and TRBJ2-1; D perhaps matches TRBD2 (6 bases). This CDR3 contains 17 residues. Trimming took off 2 bases at V and 2 bases at J, with 16 bases between the two ends. The germline V gene encodes CDR1 SGHTA and CDR2 FQGNSA. Here the CDR3 reads CASSLFFPSAAYNEQFF. For the CDR3, the DNA is TGTGCCAGCAGCTTATTTTTCCCTAGCGCCGCCTACAATGAGCAGTTCTTC.

The V gene is TRBV28, the J gene TRBJ2-5, with TRBD2 matching 8 bases. The CDR3 sequence is 17 residues long. Germline lookup yields CDR1 MDHEN and CDR2 SYDVKM. Trimming took 6 bases from V and 4 from J; bases not matched to a gene: 16. CDR3 coding DNA: TGTGCCAGCAGCCCGTTTTTGAAACGGGGGGGCCGAGAGACCCAGTACTTC. This codes for CASSPFLKRGGRETQYF.

This chain links TRBV6-5 with TRBJ2-5; D is unresolved. In germline, CDR1 is MNHEY, CDR2 SVGAGI. V lost 0 bases to trimming and J lost 7 bases, with 6 bases between them. CDR3 length: 12 amino acids. The CDR3 sequence is CASSYSMGTQYF. The CDR3 region has the DNA TGTGCCAGCAGTTACTCGATGGGGACCCAGTACTTC.

This clonotype was found a few times. The chain joins TRBV5-4 to TRBJ2-5; maybe TRBD2 (6 bases). Germline values: CDR1 SGHNT, CDR2 YYREEE (reference sequence). This CDR3 has 19 residues. With 0 bases removed from V and 5 bases from J, the gap between germline ends came to 26 bases. The DNA of the CDR3 is TGTGCCAGCAGCTTGGCCGTGTTGATTCCGCCGGAGGGCCATGAGACCCAGTACTTC. Its translation: CASSLAVLIPPEGHETQYF.

This clonotype has a count of ten or more. The CDR3 loop is CASSSGRGRDTF. CDR3 DNA sequence: TGTGCCAGCAGTAGTGGCAGGGGAAGGGATACCTTC. This chain connects TRBV12-3 or TRBV12-4 to TRBJ1-2; weak D call: TRBD1 (6 bases). This CDR3 is built from 12 residues. The V gene lost 5 bases and the J gene lost 14 bases, with 18 bases spanning the gap.

The table lists this clonotype with a few counts. V usage is TRBV28 and J usage is TRBJ1-5; TRBD1 matches 11 bases. The CDR3 totals 13 residues. V lost 10 bases and J lost 7; bases outside the gene matches: 6. The V gene's germline CDR1 is MDHEN and CDR2 SYDVKM. The DNA of the CDR3 is TGTGCCACGCGGACAGGGGGCGGCCAGCCCCAGCATTTT. This codes for CATRTGGGQPQHF. The whole variable domain, remainder taken from reference TRBV28 and TRBJ1-5, is DVKVTQSSRYLVKRTGEKVFLECVQDMDHENMFWYRQDPGLGLRLIYFSYDVKMKEKGDIPEGYSVSREKKERFSLILESASTNQTSMYLCATRTGGGQPQHFGDGTRLSIL.

This clonotype was counted between two and nine times. This sequence joins TRBV7-9 and TRBJ2-1; D might be TRBD1 or TRBD2, each matching 5 bases. Trimming left V 2 bases short and J 8 bases short, with 13 bases between. This CDR3 has 14 amino acids. CDR1 and CDR2 from the germline V gene are SEHNR and FQNEAQ (reference sequence). CDR3 nucleotides: TGTGCCAGCAGCTTACCGGGACGCATAGATGAGCAGTTCTTC. It translates to CASSLPGRIDEQFF.

This clonotype was found many times. The rearrangement uses TRBV7-9 and TRBJ2-7; TRBD2 might be the D (5 bases). Between the trimmed V and J ends, which lost 6 bases and 3 bases, there was a span of 9 bases. The germline gives CDR1 SEHNR, CDR2 FQNEAQ (reference sequence). CDR3 size: 12 residues. Here the CDR3 DNA reads TGTGCCAGCAGTTTCGGGAACTACGAGCAGTACTTC. This encodes CASSFGNYEQYF.

The rearrangement joins TRBV19 to TRBJ2-1, with unresolved D. V was clipped by 3 bases and J by 0 bases, with 12 bases between them. The CDR3 loop spans 16 amino acids. Germline-derived CDR1 and CDR2 are LNHDA and SQIVND (reference sequence). The CDR3 sequence is CASSIVDRGSYNEQFF. The CDR3 nucleotides are TGTGCCAGTAGTATTGTCGATCGAGGCTCCTACAATGAGCAGTTCTTC. The whole variable domain, filled in from reference TRBV19 and TRBJ2-1, reads DGGITQSPKYLFRKEGQNVTLSCEQNLNHDAMYWYRQDPGQGLRLIYYSQIVNDFQKGDIAEGYSVSREKKESFPLTVTSAQKNPTAFYLCASSIVDRGSYNEQFFGPGTRLTVL.

This clonotype showed up many times. This chain uses TRBV20-1 with TRBJ2-3; D not certain. Trimming shortened V by 2 bases and J by 2 bases, and 5 bases separated the two germline ends. The germline V gene has CDR1 DFQATT and CDR2 SNEGSKA (reference sequence). The CDR3 is 12 amino acids. CDR3: CSARSTTDTQYF. In DNA form, the CDR3 reads TGCAGTGCTAGAAGCACCACAGATACGCAGTATTTT.

The chain couples TRBV5-1 to TRBJ2-1, with D unresolved. CDR1 SGHRS and CDR2 YFSETQ come from the germline V gene. Trimming removed 4 bases at V and 4 bases at J, with 18 bases between. This CDR3 is built from 16 residues. CDR3 coding DNA: TGCGCCAGCAGCGTCCGGATTCCAGCCGTTTACAATGAGCAGTTCTTC. Its translation is CASSVRIPAVYNEQFF.

This clonotype was seen a handful of times. This chain connects TRBV12-3 or TRBV12-4 to TRBJ2-7; no definite D call. The CDR3 consists of 12 residues. V lost 5 bases to trimming and J lost 5 bases, with 10 bases between them. CDR3 nucleotide sequence: TGTGCCAGCAGTCCCTACACCAACGAGCAGTACTTC. It specifies CASSPYTNEQYF.

The genes are TRBV7-9 and TRBJ2-6, with D possibly being TRBD1 (6 bases). The germline V and J ends were trimmed by 5 bases and 4 bases, with 18 bases remaining between them. Per the germline V gene, CDR1 is SEHNR and CDR2 is FQNEAQ (reference sequence). The CDR3 runs to 17 residues. The CDR3 spells CASSTEAGERGANVLTF. CDR3 nucleotide sequence: TGTGCCAGCAGCACTGAAGCAGGGGAAAGAGGGGCCAACGTCCTGACTTTC.

This clonotype was recorded once. The chain is built from TRBV3-1 and TRBJ2-3, with D perhaps TRBD1 (7 bases). This CDR3 has 15 amino acids. Germline-derived CDR1 and CDR2 are LGHDT and YNNKEL (reference sequence). Between the trimmed V and J ends, which lost 8 bases and 2 bases, there was a span of 17 bases. The chain's CDR3 is CASEYRGGPTDTQYF. CDR3 DNA sequence: TGTGCCAGCGAATACAGGGGAGGCCCCACAGATACGCAGTATTTT.

In its sample, this clonotype was seen a few times. V gene TRBV20-1 combines with J gene TRBJ2-1; D is undetermined. This CDR3 contains 17 residues. The V and J ends lost 3 bases and 2 bases respectively, with 20 bases between them. Per the germline V gene, CDR1 is DFQATT and CDR2 is SNEGSKA (reference sequence). The CDR3 nucleotides are TGCAGTGCTAGGATGACTTGGCCCTCCCCTACCTACAATGAGCAGTTCTTC. It is translated as CSARMTWPSPTYNEQFF.

This clonotype turned up a few times. This chain uses TRBV9 with TRBJ2-1; 9 nucleotides agree with TRBD2. V dropped 0 bases and J dropped 8; count of bases not matched to a gene: 9. Germline lookup yields CDR1 SGDLS and CDR2 YYNGEE. This CDR3 is 16 amino acids long. CDR3 loop: CASSVGLAGIGDEQFF. The CDR3 coding sequence is TGTGCCAGCAGCGTAGGCCTAGCGGGAATAGGCGATGAGCAGTTCTTC.

The chain couples TRBV20-1 to TRBJ2-1, with D unclear. Between the trimmed V and J ends, which lost 0 bases and 10 bases, there was a span of 7 bases. Germline-derived CDR1 and CDR2 are DFQATT and SNEGSKA (reference sequence). The CDR3 is made up of 11 amino acids. CDR3 nucleotide sequence: TGCAGTGCTAGAGATCGACAAGAGCAGTTCTTC. The encoded protein is CSARDRQEQFF.

The V and J genes are TRBV19 and TRBJ2-6; the D is unclear. The CDR3 runs to 15 residues. Trimming stripped 4 bases from V and 0 bases from J, with 7 bases between. The germline V gene has CDR1 LNHDA and CDR2 SQIVND (reference sequence). CDR3 amino acids: CASSTRHSGANVLTF. The CDR3 DNA sequence: TGTGCCAGTAGTACTAGACACTCTGGGGCCAACGTCCTGACTTTC. The variable domain in full, completed from reference TRBV19 and TRBJ2-6, reads DGGITQSPKYLFRKEGQNVTLSCEQNLNHDAMYWYRQDPGQGLRLIYYSQIVNDFQKGDIAEGYSVSREKKESFPLTVTSAQKNPTAFYLCASSTRHSGANVLTFGAGSRLTVL.

V is TRBV12-3 or TRBV12-4 and J is TRBJ2-7, with a weak D call TRBD2 (6 bases). This CDR3 comprises 12 residues. The V end was cut by 8 bases, the J end by 7 bases, with 15 bases between. The CDR3 coding sequence is TGTGCCAGCCGCCTGGCGGGGACGGAGCAGTACTTC. Amino acids: CASRLAGTEQYF.

This chain links TRBV7-8 with TRBJ2-5; 8 bases match TRBD2. CDR1 is SGHVS and CDR2 is FQNEAQ in the germline V gene. Trimming removed 0 bases from V and 4 bases from J; junction bases left unmatched: 13. The CDR3 is made up of 18 amino acids. The CDR3 protein is CASSLAFGREGQVETQYF. The CDR3 DNA reads as TGTGCCAGCAGCTTAGCGTTCGGTCGGGAGGGCCAGGTAGAGACCCAGTACTTC.

The rearrangement uses TRBV10-3 and TRBJ2-5; 8 nucleotides align to TRBD1. There are 15 residues in the CDR3. V was pared by 6 bases and J by 4 bases, with 10 bases of the junction left unmatched. Germline CDR1 ENHRY, CDR2 SYGVKD. As DNA, the CDR3 is TGTGCCATCAGAGACGGACAGGGCGTAGGAGAGACCCAGTACTTC. This sequence encodes CAIRDGQGVGETQYF.

The CDR3 sequence: CASSFKAGGPYEQYF. CDR3 DNA sequence: TGTGCCAGCAGTTTCAAAGCGGGAGGGCCTTACGAGCAGTACTTC. V usage is TRBV12-3 or TRBV12-4 and J usage is TRBJ2-7, with 10 bases matching TRBD2. Trimming took 3 bases from V and 4 from J; bases not matched to a gene: 6. CDR3 length: 15 residues.